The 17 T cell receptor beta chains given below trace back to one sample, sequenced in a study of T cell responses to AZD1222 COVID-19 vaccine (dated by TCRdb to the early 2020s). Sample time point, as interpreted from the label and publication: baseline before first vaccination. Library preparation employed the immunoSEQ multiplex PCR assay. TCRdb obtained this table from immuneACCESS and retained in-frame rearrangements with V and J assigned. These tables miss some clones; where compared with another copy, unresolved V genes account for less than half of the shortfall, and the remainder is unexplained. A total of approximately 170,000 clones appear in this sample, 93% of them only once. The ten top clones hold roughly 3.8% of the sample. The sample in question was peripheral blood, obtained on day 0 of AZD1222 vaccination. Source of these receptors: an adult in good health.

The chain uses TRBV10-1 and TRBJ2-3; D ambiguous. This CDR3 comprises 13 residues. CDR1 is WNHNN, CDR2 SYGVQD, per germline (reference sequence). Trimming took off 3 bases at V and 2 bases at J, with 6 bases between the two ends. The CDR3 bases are TGCGCCAGCAGTGACGGTCCCACAGATACGCAGTATTTT. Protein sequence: CASSDGPTDTQYF.

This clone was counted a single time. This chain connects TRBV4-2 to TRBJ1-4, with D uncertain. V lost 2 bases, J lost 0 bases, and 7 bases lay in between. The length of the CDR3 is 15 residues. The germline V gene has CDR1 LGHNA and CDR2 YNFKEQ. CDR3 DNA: TGTGCCAGCAGCCAACCCGGAGCAACTAATGAAAAACTGTTTTTT. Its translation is CASSQPGATNEKLFF.

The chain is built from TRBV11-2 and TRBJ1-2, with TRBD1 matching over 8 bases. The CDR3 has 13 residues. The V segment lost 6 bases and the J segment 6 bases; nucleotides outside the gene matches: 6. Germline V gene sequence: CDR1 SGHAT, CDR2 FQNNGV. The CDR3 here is CASSTDRVNGYTF. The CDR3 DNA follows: TGTGCCAGCAGTACGGACAGGGTAAATGGCTACACCTTC.

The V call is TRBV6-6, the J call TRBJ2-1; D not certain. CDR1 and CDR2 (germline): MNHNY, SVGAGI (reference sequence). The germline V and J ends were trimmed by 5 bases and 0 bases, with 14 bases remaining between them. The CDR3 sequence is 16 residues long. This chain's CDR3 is CASSPGTASSYNEQFF. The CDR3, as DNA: TGTGCCAGCAGTCCCGGCACAGCGAGCTCCTACAATGAGCAGTTCTTC.

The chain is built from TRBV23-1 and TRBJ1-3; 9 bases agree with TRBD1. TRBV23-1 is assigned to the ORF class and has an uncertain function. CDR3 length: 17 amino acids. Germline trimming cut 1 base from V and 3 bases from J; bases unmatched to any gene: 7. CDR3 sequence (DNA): TGCGCCAGCAGTCAATGGGGACAGGGTTACGGTGGAAACACCATATATTTT. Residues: CASSQWGQGYGGNTIYF.

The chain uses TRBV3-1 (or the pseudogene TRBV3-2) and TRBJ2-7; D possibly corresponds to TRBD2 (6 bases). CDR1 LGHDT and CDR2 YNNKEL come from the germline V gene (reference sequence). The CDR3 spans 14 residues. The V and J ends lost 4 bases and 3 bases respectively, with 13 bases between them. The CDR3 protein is CASSPSPGDYEQYF. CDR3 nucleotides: TGTGCCAGCAGCCCCAGCCCGGGAGACTACGAGCAGTACTTC.

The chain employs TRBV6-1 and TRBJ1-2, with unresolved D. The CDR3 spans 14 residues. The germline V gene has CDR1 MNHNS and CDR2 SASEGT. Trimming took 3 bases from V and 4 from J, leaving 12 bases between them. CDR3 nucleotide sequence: TGTGCCAGCAGTGACCAGACTGTGGGCTATGGCTACACCTTC. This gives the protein CASSDQTVGYGYTF.

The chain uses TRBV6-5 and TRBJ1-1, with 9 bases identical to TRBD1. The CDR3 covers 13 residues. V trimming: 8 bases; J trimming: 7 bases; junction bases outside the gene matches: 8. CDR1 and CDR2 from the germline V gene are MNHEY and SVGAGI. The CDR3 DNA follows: TGTGCCAGCTCGGGACAGGGACGCCTTGAAGCTTTCTTT. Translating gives CASSGQGRLEAFF.

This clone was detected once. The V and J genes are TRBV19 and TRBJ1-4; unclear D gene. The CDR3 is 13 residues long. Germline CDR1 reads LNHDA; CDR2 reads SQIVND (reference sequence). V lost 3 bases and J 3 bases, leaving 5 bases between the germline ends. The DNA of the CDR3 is TGTGCCAGTAGTATTGGAGCTAATGAAAAACTGTTTTTT. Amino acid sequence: CASSIGANEKLFF.

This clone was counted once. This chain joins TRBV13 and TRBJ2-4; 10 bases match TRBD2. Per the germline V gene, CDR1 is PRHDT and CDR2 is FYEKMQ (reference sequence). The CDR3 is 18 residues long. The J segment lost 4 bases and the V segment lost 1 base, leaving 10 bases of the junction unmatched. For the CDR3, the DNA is TGTGCCAGCAGCTTAGTAGCTAGCGGGGGCCCCCAGAAAAACATTCAGTACTTC. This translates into CASSLVASGGPQKNIQYF. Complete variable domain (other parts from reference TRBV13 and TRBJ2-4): AAGVIQSPRHLIKEKRETATLKCYPIPRHDTVYWYQQGPGQDPQFLISFYEKMQSDKGSIPDRFSAQQFSDYHSELNMSSLELGDSALYFCASSLVASGGPQKNIQYFGAGTRLSVL.

Here the CDR3 DNA reads TGTGCCAGCAGCTTAACCATGAACACTGAAGCTTTCTTT. This codes for CASSLTMNTEAFF. This chain connects TRBV7-8 to TRBJ1-1; the D is unclear. V was trimmed by 2 bases and J by 0 bases, leaving 4 bases between them. Looked up from germline, CDR1 is SGHVS and CDR2 is FQNEAQ. The length of the CDR3 is 13 residues.

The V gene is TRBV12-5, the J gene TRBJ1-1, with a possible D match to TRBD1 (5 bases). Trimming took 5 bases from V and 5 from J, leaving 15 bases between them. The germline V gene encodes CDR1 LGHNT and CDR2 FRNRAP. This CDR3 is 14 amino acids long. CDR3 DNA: TGTGCTAGTGGTACAGGAGGGGATGATACTGAAGCTTTCTTT. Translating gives CASGTGGDDTEAFF. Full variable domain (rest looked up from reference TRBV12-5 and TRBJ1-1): DARVTQTPRHKVTEMGQEVTMRCQPILGHNTVFWYRQTMMQGLELLAYFRNRAPLDDSGMPKDRFSAEMPDATLATLKIQPSEPRDSAVYFCASGTGGDDTEAFFGQGTRLTVV.

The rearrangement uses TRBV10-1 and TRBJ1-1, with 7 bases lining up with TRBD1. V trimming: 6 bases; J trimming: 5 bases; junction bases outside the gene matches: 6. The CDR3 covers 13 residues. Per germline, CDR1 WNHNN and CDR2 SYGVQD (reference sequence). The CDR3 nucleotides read TGCGCCAGCAGCGCCGGACAGGTTACTGAAGCTTTCTTT. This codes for CASSAGQVTEAFF.

The CDR3 region has the DNA TGTGCCAGCAGTCCGCGATTTTCTCCTAATCAGCCCCAGCATTTT. It translates to CASSPRFSPNQPQHF. The chain uses TRBV6-5 and TRBJ1-5, with D unresolved. Germline V gene data show CDR1 as MNHEY and CDR2 as SVGAGI. This CDR3 contains 15 residues. The V end lost 5 bases, the J end lost 4 bases, and 15 bases lay between the germline ends.

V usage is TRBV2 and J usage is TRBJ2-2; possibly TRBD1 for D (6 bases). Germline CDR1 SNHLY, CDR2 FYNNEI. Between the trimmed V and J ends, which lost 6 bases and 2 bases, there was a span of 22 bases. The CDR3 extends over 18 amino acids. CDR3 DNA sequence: TGTGCCAGCAGGGAACACCGGACCGGGACACTAAACACCGGGGAGCTGTTTTTT. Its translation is CASREHRTGTLNTGELFF.

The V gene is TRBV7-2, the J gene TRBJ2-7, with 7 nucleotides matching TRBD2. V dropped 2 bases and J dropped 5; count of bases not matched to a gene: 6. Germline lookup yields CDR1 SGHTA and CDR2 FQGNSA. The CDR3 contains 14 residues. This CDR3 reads CASSLTTSLNEQYF. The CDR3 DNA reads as TGTGCCAGCAGCTTAACGACTAGCTTAAACGAGCAGTACTTC.

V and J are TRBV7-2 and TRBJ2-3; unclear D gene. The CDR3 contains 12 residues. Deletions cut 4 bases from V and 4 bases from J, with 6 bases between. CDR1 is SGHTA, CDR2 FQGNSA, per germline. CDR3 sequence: CASSSDADTQYF. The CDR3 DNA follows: TGTGCCAGCAGCTCCGATGCAGATACGCAGTATTTT.